A single TCR beta chain is shown here with its context. This sample is part of a study of blood T cell repertoires in COVID-19. Whole-study context: Samples taken during acute and convalescent COVID-19 were collected in the United States, Italy and Spain. From T cells, B-cell-depleted T cells, or PBMCs came the material, which was cDNA or gDNA.

Participants, roughly 18 to 90 years old, spanned around 25 US areas. Authors' methods: Estimation of nucleated cell counts was performed using reference gene primer amplification. Produced via immunoSEQ multiplex PCR; TCRdb's table is partial and in-frame only. V and J calls and clone size come straight from that table; D and trimming were deduced from the DNA. The table includes some 140,000 clones, about 88% detected once. Specimen: PBMCs or T cells enriched from blood (not recorded which). This clonotype was obtained from a man between 40 and 49 years old with acute COVID-19.

DNA of the CDR3: TGTGCCAGCAGCTTAATCGCCGGGGACACTGAAGCTTTCTTT. Encoded protein: CASSLIAGDTEAFF. J is TRBJ1-1 and V is TRBV7-3, with D uncertain. In germline, CDR1 is SGHTA, CDR2 FQGTGA. CDR3 size: 14 residues. V lost 1 base and J lost 3, with 9 bases in between.